Here is one TCR beta chain with its context. The antigen is unknown. This table comes from immunoSEQ multiplex PCR, and its TCRdb copy is limited to in-frame clones, with some not included. Of around 140,000 clones in the sample, around 90% were seen once. The CDR3 is 15 amino acids. The germline V and J ends were trimmed by 2 bases and 6 bases, with 16 bases remaining between them. The germline gives CDR1 KGHSH, CDR2 LQKENI. This record comes from a study of T cell responses to AZD1222 COVID-19 vaccine. Overall study findings and caveats: The repertoires were collected only after the peak T cell response. Variant regions that are unmutated are reportedly the target of nearly half of spike-specific TCRs. Mostly white British, mostly female donors; authors suggested clonal diversity may be underestimated.

The sample in question was peripheral blood, obtained on day 0 of AZD1222 vaccination. The V gene is TRBV18, the J gene TRBJ1-1, with D possibly matching TRBD1 (6 bases). This clonotype originated in an adult in good health. The CDR3 DNA is TGTGCCAGCTCACCAACAGGGTTCGGGCTCGCTGAAGCTTTCTTT. Amino acid sequence: CASSPTGFGLAEAFF.